These 24 T cell receptor beta chains came from one sample sequenced in a study of regulatory T cells in long-lasting Graves disease (dated by TCRdb to the early 2020s). Libraries were built with multiplex PCR. Sequencing relied on an Illumina HiSeq 4000. To build TCR beta libraries, CDR3 regions were amplified by Arm-PCR using iRepertoire HTBI primers. Using fastp at Q25 and MiXCR, TCRdb reprocessed the public reads and kept productive beta chains. Rows with one shared CDR3 protein collapse into an entry with the most common genes and DNA. The sample table holds 440,000 or so distinct CDR3 sequences, of which around 15% were seen once. Around 10% of the sample is in the top ten clones. The time point tag for this specimen amounts to: newly diagnosed GD, antithyroid drugs for less than 3 months. For both TCR sequencing and RNA sequencing, RNA was extracted from PBMCs in TRIzol. Separately, the same data were catalogued under a study of T cells in Graves' hyperthyroidism and ophthalmopathy.

Here the sequenced sample was peripheral blood mononuclear cells (PBMCs), taken at new diagnosis, from a patient treated with antithyroid drugs. These receptors originate from a woman aged 30 to 39 with Graves disease. Donor details come from another sample of the same person, matched by shared clones.

V gene TRBV4-2 combines with J gene TRBJ2-4, with D possibly being TRBD2 (6 bases). CDR1 is LGHNA, CDR2 YNFKEQ, per germline. The V gene lost 3 bases and the J gene lost 8 bases, with 17 bases spanning the gap. The CDR3 covers 15 residues. Here the CDR3 DNA reads TGTGCCAGCAGCCACGGAGCGGAGGCGGGATACATTCAGTACTTC. Translation: CASSHGAEAGYIQYF.

This clonotype came up many times. The CDR3 loop is CASSLTDSSGNTIYF. The CDR3 DNA reads as TGTGCCAGCTCACTGACAGATTCCTCTGGAAACACCATATATTTT. This chain uses TRBV18 with TRBJ1-3; a possible D gene is TRBD1 (5 bases). From germline, CDR1 is KGHSH and CDR2 LQKENI. Trimming pared 4 bases from V and 0 bases from J, leaving 10 bases between. The CDR3 covers 15 residues.

Ten or more counts support this clonotype. This chain links TRBV5-6 with TRBJ2-1, with D perhaps matching TRBD1 or TRBD2 (5 bases each). The CDR3 contains 14 residues. The germline V gene encodes CDR1 SGHDT and CDR2 YYEEEE. Trimming pared 3 bases from V and 5 bases from J, leaving 12 bases between. CDR3 sequence reads: CASSSIQGDNEQFF. CDR3 in DNA: TGTGCCAGCAGCTCTATCCAGGGAGACAATGAGCAGTTCTTC.

This clonotype was detected ten times or more. The chain uses TRBV9 and TRBJ1-1, with D unresolved. Trimming cost V 3 bases and J 3 bases, with 18 bases left between them. Per germline, CDR1 SGDLS and CDR2 YYNGEE. The CDR3 length is 16 residues. The CDR3 sequence: CASSEPGPSDDTEAFF. Here the CDR3 DNA reads TGTGCCAGCAGCGAGCCGGGCCCTTCGGACGACACTGAAGCTTTCTTT.

This clonotype was observed at least ten times. The chain couples TRBV28 to TRBJ2-7; the match to TRBD2 covers 11 bases. Germline loops: CDR1 MDHEN, CDR2 SYDVKM. This CDR3 spans 14 amino acids. V lost 7 bases and J lost 5; bases outside the gene matches: 7. As DNA, the CDR3 is TGTGCCAGCAAATATAGCGGGAGGGCCGACGAGCAGTACTTC. It is translated as CASKYSGRADEQYF.

This rearrangement joins TRBV28 to TRBJ1-4; D is uncertain. This CDR3 has 16 amino acids. V dropped 2 bases and J dropped 2 bases, with 12 bases sitting between them. CDR1 is MDHEN and CDR2 is SYDVKM in the germline V gene. The CDR3 loop reads CASSLPPSDTNEKLFF. The CDR3 DNA sequence: TGTGCCAGCAGTTTACCCCCCTCCGACACTAATGAAAAACTGTTTTTT.

This clonotype was counted many times. In DNA, the CDR3 is TGTGCCAGCAGTTCTACAGGGTACTACGAGCAGTACTTC. This codes for CASSSTGYYEQYF. The chain is built from TRBV6-5 and TRBJ2-7; D may be TRBD1 (6 bases). The V end was cut by 4 bases, the J end by 3 bases, with 10 bases between. CDR3 length: 13 amino acids. CDR1 is MNHEY and CDR2 is SVGAGI in the germline V gene.

Of note for this clonotype: A junction boundary mismatches the germline segment, possibly from a read error. V gene TRBV28 combines with J gene TRBJ2-1; D is possibly TRBD2 (6 bases). The CDR3 consists of 16 residues. Germline V gene sequence: CDR1 MDHEN, CDR2 SYDVKM. The CDR3 nucleotides are TGTGCCAGCAGTCCTCTAATTAGCGGAACCTACAATGAGCAGTCCTTC. Its translation: CASSPLISGTYNEQSF.

This clonotype was seen ten or more times. The rearrangement links TRBV6-1 to TRBJ2-5, with TRBD2 identical over 7 bases. The CDR3 has 13 residues. V lost 8 bases, J lost 2 bases, and 5 bases stayed unmatched. Germline loops: CDR1 MNHNS, CDR2 SASEGT. This chain's CDR3 is CASGRDLQETQYF. The CDR3 DNA is TGTGCCAGCGGGAGGGACCTACAAGAGACCCAGTACTTC.

As concerns this clonotype: This likely traces to a read error, being one base from a far larger clone. This chain links TRBV28 with TRBJ2-1; weak D call: TRBD1 (5 bases). Deletions cut 6 bases from V and 6 bases from J, with 15 bases between. Germline loops: CDR1 MDHEN, CDR2 SYDVKM. The CDR3 spans 14 residues. CDR3 in DNA: TGTGCCAGCAGCCAGATGGGGCCCGCCAATGAGCAGTTCTTC. Residues: CASSQMGPANEQFF. The full variable domain, rest sourced from reference TRBV28 and TRBJ2-1, is DVKVTQSSRYLVKRTGEKVFLECVQDMDHENMFWYRQDPGLGLRLIYFSYDVKMKEKGDIPEGYSVSREKKERFSLILESASTNQTSMYLCASSQMGPANEQFFGPGTRLTVL.

This clonotype was counted a single time. This could be a read error, since a much larger clone is one nucleotide away. This chain uses TRBV7-9 with TRBJ1-2, with D uncertain. Trimming took off 3 bases at V and 4 bases at J, with 12 bases between the two ends. CDR3 size: 14 residues. Germline CDR1 and CDR2: SEHNR and FQNEAQ (reference sequence). The DNA of the CDR3 is TGTGCCAGCAGCTTTATCATGGATACCTATGGCTACACCTTC. As protein: CASSFIMDTYGYTF.

This clonotype was detected only a few times. V usage is TRBV6-1 and J usage is TRBJ1-2; perhaps TRBD1 as D (6 bases). The CDR3 contains 13 residues. CDR1 is MNHNS, CDR2 SASEGT, per germline. Trimming left V 3 bases short and J 5 bases short, with 10 bases between. The CDR3 DNA reads TGTGCCAGCAGTGACACAGGGTGGTATGGCTACACCTTC. This codes for CASSDTGWYGYTF.

There are many counts of this clonotype. The chain recombines TRBV27 with TRBJ2-7, with 8 bases identical to TRBD2. The V segment lost 3 bases and the J segment 5 bases; nucleotides outside the gene matches: 6. Germline CDR1 is MNHEY and CDR2 is SMNVEV (reference sequence). The CDR3 runs to 14 residues. The CDR3 loop reads CASSLRGRSHEQYF. Here the CDR3 DNA reads TGTGCCAGCAGTTTGCGCGGGAGGTCCCACGAGCAGTACTTC.

This clonotype has a handful of counts. At one boundary the junction diverges from the germline segment, which might be a read error. This chain uses TRBV30 with TRBJ1-2; D uncertain. Germline CDR1 reads GTSNPN; CDR2 reads SVGIG (reference sequence). There are 13 residues in the CDR3. As DNA, the CDR3 is TGTGCCTGGAGTGTAAATCGGCCGTATGGCTGCACCTTC. Translated: CAWSVNRPYGCTF.

This sequence joins TRBV28 and TRBJ2-4; 14 nucleotides align to TRBD2. The CDR3 is made up of 23 amino acids. CDR1 MDHEN and CDR2 SYDVKM come from the germline V gene. Losses at the gene ends were 2 bases for V and 0 bases for J; bases not matched to a gene: 18. The CDR3 sequence is CASSLIETSGREVSGPAKNIQYF. The CDR3 nucleotides read TGTGCCAGCAGTTTAATTGAGACTAGCGGGAGGGAGGTATCGGGTCCAGCCAAAAACATTCAGTACTTC.

This clonotype showed up many times. Being one base from a much bigger clone, this may be a read error. V usage is TRBV7-2 and J usage is TRBJ2-7; maybe TRBD1 (5 bases). Germline-derived CDR1 and CDR2 are SGHTA and FQGNSA. This CDR3 contains 14 residues. The CDR3 here is CASSPTEISYEQCF. CDR3 DNA sequence: TGTGCCAGCAGTCCGACAGAGATCTCCTACGAGCAGTGCTTC.

This clonotype was counted only a few times. The V call is TRBV18, the J call TRBJ1-3, with 7 positions matching TRBD1. Germline assignment: CDR1 KGHSH and CDR2 LQKENI. J was trimmed by 9 bases and V by 4 bases; bases with no gene match: 18. This CDR3 spans 17 amino acids. DNA of the CDR3: TGTGCCAGCTCACTGACGACAGCAGGCACTTCAGGGGGCACCATATATTTT. Translated, it gives CASSLTTAGTSGGTIYF.

This clonotype was counted many times. The V call is TRBV28, the J call TRBJ1-1; maybe TRBD1 (5 bases). The CDR3 length is 15 residues. V lost 5 bases to trimming and J lost 0 bases, with 13 bases between them. The germline V gene has CDR1 MDHEN and CDR2 SYDVKM. CDR3 in amino acids: CASSTLLGLNTEAFF. CDR3 DNA sequence: TGTGCCAGCAGTACCTTACTGGGGCTGAACACTGAAGCTTTCTTT.

The table lists this clonotype with many counts. The chain has TRBV12-3 or TRBV12-4 and TRBJ2-7; 11 nucleotides match TRBD2. V dropped 7 bases and J dropped 2; count of bases not matched to a gene: 10. The CDR3 extends over 16 amino acids. The chain's CDR3 is CASTSGGLAEAYEQYF. The CDR3 DNA reads TGTGCCAGCACCTCGGGGGGACTAGCGGAGGCCTACGAGCAGTACTTC.

Notes on this clonotype: With a much larger clone just one base away, this may be a read error. The V call is TRBV11-1, the J call TRBJ1-1; a possible D gene is TRBD1 (5 bases). Germline CDR1 SGHAT, CDR2 FQDESV (reference sequence). The CDR3 totals 13 residues. The CDR3 DNA reads TGTGCCAGCAACCGGGACGGGAACACTGGAGCTTTCTTT. Its protein product is CASNRDGNTGAFF.

This clonotype was observed many times. This chain connects TRBV30 to TRBJ2-4; D is unclear. CDR1 is GTSNPN and CDR2 is SVGIG in the germline V gene (reference sequence). The V end lost 1 base, the J end lost 6 bases, and 10 bases lay between the germline ends. There are 13 residues in the CDR3. CDR3 residues: CAWSAGPPNIQYF. The CDR3 bases are TGTGCCTGGAGTGCCGGGCCCCCAAACATTCAGTACTTC.

The chain links TRBV7-9 to TRBJ2-7; the match to TRBD1 covers 12 bases. Losses at the gene ends were 7 bases for V and 2 bases for J; bases not matched to a gene: 3. Germline lookup yields CDR1 SEHNR and CDR2 FQNEAQ (reference sequence). CDR3 length: 14 residues. The CDR3 protein is CASIRDRGPYEQYF. CDR3 DNA sequence: TGTGCCAGCATCCGGGACAGGGGGCCCTACGAGCAGTACTTC. Variable domain in full (rest from reference TRBV7-9 and TRBJ2-7): DTGVSQNPRHKITKRGQNVTFRCDPISEHNRLYWYRQTLGQGPEFLTYFQNEAQLEKSRLLSDRFSAERPKGSFSTLEIQRTEQGDSAMYLCASIRDRGPYEQYFGPGTRLTVT.

This clonotype was observed many times. The rearrangement joins TRBV20-1 to TRBJ1-1; D gene ambiguous. V was clipped by 0 bases and J by 6 bases, with 8 bases between them. The CDR3 is 12 amino acids. Germline values: CDR1 DFQATT, CDR2 SNEGSKA (reference sequence). CDR3 nucleotide sequence: TGCAGTGCTAGAGATTTAGGCGCTGAAGCTTTCTTT. It yields the protein CSARDLGAEAFF.

This clonotype was found many times. V and J are TRBV29-1 and TRBJ2-2; TRBD2 might be the D (5 bases). This CDR3 contains 13 residues. Per germline, CDR1 SQVTM and CDR2 ANQGSEA. Trimming took 3 bases from V and 5 from J, leaving 10 bases between them. The CDR3 spells CSVDTRGTGELFF. CDR3 DNA: TGCAGCGTTGACACACGGGGAACCGGGGAGCTGTTTTTT.